The next 31 T cell receptor beta chains were all read from a single sample in a study of early T cells in non-severe SARS-CoV-2 infection. TCRdb re-called the 5' RACE reads with MiXCR, one entry per CDR3 protein. The sample lists nearly 80,000 distinct CDR3 sequences, around 13% occurring once. Sequencing used whole blood. The receptor set was obtained from an adult who was a healthcare worker with PCR-confirmed SARS-CoV-2 infection or an uninfected control (not recorded which).

This clonotype was observed at least ten times. The chain recombines TRBV4-3 with TRBJ2-3; the D gene is possibly TRBD1 (6 bases). V was pared by 0 bases and J by 2 bases, with 15 bases between. Per germline, CDR1 LGHNA and CDR2 YSLEER. The CDR3 totals 17 residues. CDR3 sequence: CASSQDLGTQYTDTQYF. The CDR3 DNA is TGCGCCAGCAGCCAAGATTTAGGGACACAATACACAGATACGCAGTATTTT.

The CDR3 region is CASSPGFLGSYEQYF. CDR3 sequence (DNA): TGTGCCAGCAGCCCCGGTTTCCTAGGTTCCTACGAGCAGTACTTC. The chain uses TRBV7-2 and TRBJ2-7; D is unclear. Trimming cost V 5 bases and J 1 base, with 15 bases left between them. Germline V CDR1 and CDR2: SGHTA, FQGNSA. The CDR3 length is 15 residues.

The chain links TRBV6-2 or TRBV6-3 to TRBJ2-4; D not certain. Germline V gene lookup returns CDR1 MNHEY and CDR2 SVGEGT. V was pared by 5 bases and J by 0 bases, with 14 bases between. This CDR3 spans 16 amino acids. The CDR3 DNA follows: TGTGCCAGCAGTCTCCAGGTTAACCTAGCCAAAAACATTCAGTACTTC. It specifies CASSLQVNLAKNIQYF.

The rearrangement joins TRBV11-2 to TRBJ1-2, with TRBD1 as a possible D gene (5 bases). V was trimmed by 5 bases and J by 2 bases, leaving 12 bases between them. This CDR3 has 14 amino acids. Germline values: CDR1 SGHAT, CDR2 FQNNGV. This chain's CDR3 is CASSLDNLNYGYTF. The CDR3 coding sequence is TGTGCCAGCAGCCTGGACAACCTGAACTATGGCTACACCTTC.

This clonotype was found many times. V and J are TRBV29-1 and TRBJ2-5, with a weak D call TRBD1 (6 bases). With 7 bases removed from V and 2 bases from J, the gap between germline ends came to 14 bases. This CDR3 contains 13 residues. Germline V CDR1 and CDR2: SQVTM, ANQGSEA. Here the CDR3 DNA reads TGCAGCGAGTTACCCCAGGGGCAAGAGACCCAGTACTTC. Its translation is CSELPQGQETQYF.

This clonotype was observed a handful of times. This chain connects TRBV27 to TRBJ1-5; D is undetermined. V lost 3 bases and J 0 bases, leaving 6 bases between the germline ends. From germline, CDR1 is MNHEY and CDR2 SMNVEV (reference sequence). CDR3 length: 14 amino acids. The CDR3 loop is CASSLTYSNQPQHF. In DNA, the CDR3 is TGTGCCAGCAGTTTGACCTATAGCAATCAGCCCCAGCATTTT.

This clonotype was counted a few times. The gene calls are TRBV12-3 or TRBV12-4 and TRBJ1-1; D is perhaps TRBD1 (5 bases). The CDR3 covers 14 residues. V lost 5 bases, J lost 5 bases, and 15 bases lay in between. CDR3 nucleotide sequence: TGTGCCAGCAGTGCCGGGACCGAGGGGACTGAAGCTTTCTTT. Amino acids: CASSAGTEGTEAFF.

The chain recombines TRBV27 with TRBJ2-2; maybe TRBD1 (5 bases). Deletions cut 10 bases from V and 7 bases from J, with 28 bases between. Germline CDR1 and CDR2: MNHEY and SMNVEV (reference sequence). The CDR3 totals 17 residues. Here the CDR3 DNA reads TGTGCCATCAGGGTTGAGTTAGGACCTTTGGTCTACGGGGAGCTGTTTTTT. Its translation: CAIRVELGPLVYGELFF.

This clonotype has just one count. The chain has TRBV5-6 and TRBJ1-2; 7 bases align to TRBD1. Trimming at V came to 4 bases and at J to 0 bases, leaving 6 bases not matched to a gene. The V gene's germline CDR1 is SGHDT and CDR2 YYEEEE. The CDR3 is 15 residues long. The CDR3 spells CASSLPDRPNYGYTF. DNA of the CDR3: TGTGCCAGCAGCCTCCCGGACAGGCCTAACTATGGCTACACCTTC.

As for this clonotype: One end of the junction does not line up with germline, which may come from a read error. The chain joins TRBV5-1 to TRBJ1-1; TRBD1 agrees at 8 bases. The CDR3 loop spans 15 amino acids. The V gene's germline CDR1 is SGHRS and CDR2 YFSETQ. The CDR3 DNA sequence: TGCGCTAGCAGCTTGCAGGGGGCAGAGAACACTGAAGCTTTCTTT. It encodes CASSLQGAENTEAFF.

This clonotype came up many times. The genes are TRBV5-8 and TRBJ2-1, with a tentative D call TRBD2 (5 bases). Trimming shortened V by 0 bases and J by 3 bases, and 7 bases separated the two germline ends. The CDR3 length is 14 residues. Per the germline V gene, CDR1 is SGHTS and CDR2 is YDEGEE. The CDR3 loop is CASSLGGLYNEQFF. The DNA of the CDR3 is TGTGCCAGCAGCTTGGGTGGACTCTACAATGAGCAGTTCTTC. Combining the CDR3 with reference TRBV5-8 and TRBJ2-1 gives the whole variable domain EAGVTQSPTHLIKTRGQQATLRCSPISGHTSVYWYQQALGLGLQFLLWYDEGEERNRGNFPPRFSGRQFPNYSSELNVNALELEDSALYLCASSLGGLYNEQFFGPGTRLTVL.

The chain recombines TRBV7-9 with TRBJ2-7; TRBD1 matches at 10 bases. The V gene end was trimmed by 4 bases and the J gene end by 6 bases; junction bases not matched to a gene: 9. The CDR3 extends over 15 amino acids. CDR1 and CDR2 (germline): SEHNR, FQNEAQ (reference sequence). The CDR3 DNA reads as TGTGCCAGCAGCTACACCGGGACAGGGGCCCGCGAGCAGTACTTC. Encoded protein: CASSYTGTGAREQYF.

The rearrangement joins TRBV10-3 to TRBJ2-7, with 7 bases that match TRBD2. Germline V gene lookup returns CDR1 ENHRY and CDR2 SYGVKD. J was trimmed by 4 bases and V by 4 bases; bases with no gene match: 7. The CDR3 covers 14 residues. The CDR3 sequence: CAISGREKEYEQYF. DNA for the CDR3: TGTGCCATCAGTGGGCGGGAGAAGGAATACGAGCAGTACTTC.

This clonotype came up a few times. This chain uses TRBV19 with TRBJ2-7; D is perhaps TRBD1 (6 bases). The length of the CDR3 is 14 residues. From germline, CDR1 is LNHDA and CDR2 SQIVND (reference sequence). The V gene lost 10 bases and the J gene lost 0 bases, with 16 bases spanning the gap. The CDR3 protein is CATQSNRDSYEQYF. CDR3 nucleotides: TGTGCCACACAGTCGAACAGGGACTCCTACGAGCAGTACTTC.

This clonotype has at least ten counts. This chain joins TRBV19 and TRBJ2-7; TRBD1 might be the D (6 bases). Per the germline V gene, CDR1 is LNHDA and CDR2 is SQIVND (reference sequence). The CDR3 totals 13 residues. V was pared by 7 bases and J by 4 bases, with 14 bases between. CDR3 DNA: TGTGCCAGTAAGAGGACAGTGGATTACGAGCAGTACTTC. Translating gives CASKRTVDYEQYF.

There are many counts of this clonotype. This chain links TRBV5-1 with TRBJ2-1, with a weak D call TRBD2 (5 bases). The CDR3 is made up of 13 amino acids. V was trimmed by 5 bases and J by 4 bases, leaving 10 bases between them. In germline, CDR1 is SGHRS, CDR2 YFSETQ. CDR3 nucleotides: TGCGCCAGCAGTCTACTAGGGTACAATGAGCAGTTCTTC. Translated: CASSLLGYNEQFF.

This clonotype was seen only a few times. This rearrangement joins TRBV20-1 to TRBJ2-7, with TRBD2 matching 14 bases. Germline V gene lookup returns CDR1 DFQATT and CDR2 SNEGSKA (reference sequence). V was clipped by 1 base and J by 1 base; unmatched bases: 0. This CDR3 is built from 15 residues. The CDR3 region is CSARGTSGGSYEQYF. The CDR3 DNA is TGCAGTGCTAGAGGGACTAGCGGGGGGTCCTACGAGCAGTACTTC.

This clonotype was observed a few times. V and J are TRBV5-4 and TRBJ2-3; D is unresolved. Germline assignment: CDR1 SGHNT and CDR2 YYREEE (reference sequence). The CDR3 has 14 amino acids. V shed 5 bases and J shed 0 bases, with 10 bases lying between them. The CDR3 spells CASSTESSTDTQYF. The DNA for the CDR3 is TGTGCCAGCAGTACTGAGTCTAGCACAGATACGCAGTATTTT.

This clonotype has just a few counts. The V call is TRBV7-9, the J call TRBJ2-7, with D maybe TRBD2 (6 bases). There are 12 residues in the CDR3. V was trimmed by 3 bases and J by 11 bases, leaving 14 bases between them. CDR1 and CDR2 (germline): SEHNR, FQNEAQ (reference sequence). The CDR3 region is CASSLGSGLEYF. The CDR3 DNA reads TGTGCCAGCAGCTTGGGTAGCGGCCTAGAGTACTTC.

The sample holds a few counts of this clonotype. The V gene is TRBV5-1, the J gene TRBJ1-2; TRBD1 might be the D (6 bases). This CDR3 region has 16 residues. V was shortened by 4 bases and J by 3 bases, with 19 bases between the two germline ends. The V gene's germline CDR1 is SGHRS and CDR2 YFSETQ. The CDR3 region has the DNA TGCGCCAGCAGCACTACTGGGACATCAGGGTACTATGGCTACACCTTC. Protein sequence: CASSTTGTSGYYGYTF.

This clonotype was counted ten times or more. The V and J genes are TRBV5-5 and TRBJ2-2; 8 nucleotides align to TRBD2. Germline CDR1 reads SGHKS; CDR2 reads YYEKEE (reference sequence). Trimming removed 2 bases from V and 1 base from J; junction bases left unmatched: 4. The CDR3 is 16 amino acids. CDR3 in DNA: TGTGCCAGCAGCTTTAGTAGCGGGGAGAACACCGGGGAGCTGTTTTTT. Translating gives CASSFSSGENTGELFF.

Details on this clonotype: A much larger clone sits a single nucleotide away, making a read error possible. The chain couples TRBV6-1 to TRBJ2-7; D gene uncertain. V shed 5 bases and J shed 6 bases, with 5 bases lying between them. From germline, CDR1 is MNHNS and CDR2 SASEGT. The length of the CDR3 is 10 residues. The CDR3 region is CASSKVEQYF. Written as DNA, the CDR3 is TGTGCCAGCAGTAAAGTCGAGCAGTACTTC.

In this sample, this clonotype turned up many times. The DNA of the CDR3 is TGTGCCAGCAGTTACGATGGGAGGGCTTCGGTTTTCTTT. Protein product: CASSYDGRASVFF. The chain employs TRBV6-6 and TRBJ1-1; D is unclear. V lost 2 bases to trimming and J lost 13 bases, with 17 bases between them. There are 13 residues in the CDR3. CDR1 and CDR2 (germline): MNHNY, SVGAGI (reference sequence).

The table lists this clonotype with a few counts. CDR3 amino acids: CASRETPGHNEQFF. In DNA form, the CDR3 reads TGTGCCAGCAGAGAAACCCCGGGACACAATGAGCAGTTCTTC. The chain employs TRBV6-1 and TRBJ2-1; tentatively, D is TRBD1 or TRBD2 (5 bases each). The CDR3 sequence is 14 residues long. The germline gives CDR1 MNHNS, CDR2 SASEGT. The V and J ends lost 6 bases and 5 bases respectively, with 14 bases between them.

This clonotype was recorded at least ten times. The rearrangement links TRBV29-1 to TRBJ1-1; TRBD1 might be the D (5 bases). V was clipped by 3 bases and J by 6 bases, with 11 bases between them. The germline gives CDR1 SQVTM, CDR2 ANQGSEA. CDR3 length: 12 amino acids. The CDR3 DNA reads as TGCAGCGTTGAGGGGGACGGGGCTGAAGCTTTCTTT. It specifies CSVEGDGAEAFF.

This clonotype occurred a few times. V and J are TRBV27 and TRBJ1-1; possible D gene TRBD1, 6 bases. Germline assignment: CDR1 MNHEY and CDR2 SMNVEV (reference sequence). The CDR3 totals 15 residues. Trimming removed 3 bases at V and 1 base at J, with 12 bases between. The CDR3 DNA sequence: TGTGCCAGCAGTTTGGCCCCACAGGGGAACACTGAAGCTTTCTTT. The encoded protein is CASSLAPQGNTEAFF.

In its sample, this clonotype was seen many times. The chain employs TRBV19 and TRBJ1-5, with a weak D call TRBD1 (5 bases). Trimming pared 4 bases from V and 6 bases from J, leaving 13 bases between. The CDR3 loop spans 14 amino acids. CDR1 is LNHDA, CDR2 SQIVND, per germline (reference sequence). CDR3 residues: CASSTDRFGQPQHF. CDR3 DNA sequence: TGTGCCAGTAGTACAGACAGATTCGGTCAGCCCCAGCATTTT.

This chain joins TRBV7-8 and TRBJ2-5; 12 nucleotides align to TRBD1. The CDR3 is 13 amino acids. The V gene end was trimmed by 6 bases and the J gene end by 5 bases; junction bases not matched to a gene: 1. Germline-derived CDR1 and CDR2 are SGHVS and FQNEAQ. CDR3 sequence: CASRGQGAETQYF. In DNA, the CDR3 is TGTGCCAGCAGGGGACAGGGGGCGGAGACCCAGTACTTC.

This clonotype was observed a few times. This chain uses TRBV19 with TRBJ2-2, with D unresolved. The CDR3 runs to 16 residues. Trimming cost V 8 bases and J 7 bases, with 23 bases left between them. Looked up from germline, CDR1 is LNHDA and CDR2 is SQIVND (reference sequence). CDR3 bases: TGTGCCAGTCACCCCCTCCTCGTCGAGGCTAGCGGGGAGCTGTTTTTT. Its translation: CASHPLLVEASGELFF.

This chain uses TRBV15 with TRBJ1-1; weak D call: TRBD1 (6 bases). V dropped 3 bases and J dropped 0 bases, with 14 bases sitting between them. There are 16 residues in the CDR3. CDR1 LNHNV and CDR2 YYDKDF come from the germline V gene (reference sequence). CDR3 loop: CATSRGLGQLNTEAFF. The CDR3 nucleotides are TGTGCCACCAGCAGGGGCCTCGGACAGCTGAACACTGAAGCTTTCTTT.

This chain connects TRBV5-1 to TRBJ2-1; 9 bases map to TRBD2. CDR1 and CDR2 from the germline V gene are SGHRS and YFSETQ. J lost 1 base, V lost 4 bases, and 6 bases had no gene match. The CDR3 is 16 residues long. The CDR3 DNA sequence: TGCGCCAGCAGCCCGATAGCGGGAGCATCCTACAATGAGCAGTTCTTC. Translation: CASSPIAGASYNEQFF.